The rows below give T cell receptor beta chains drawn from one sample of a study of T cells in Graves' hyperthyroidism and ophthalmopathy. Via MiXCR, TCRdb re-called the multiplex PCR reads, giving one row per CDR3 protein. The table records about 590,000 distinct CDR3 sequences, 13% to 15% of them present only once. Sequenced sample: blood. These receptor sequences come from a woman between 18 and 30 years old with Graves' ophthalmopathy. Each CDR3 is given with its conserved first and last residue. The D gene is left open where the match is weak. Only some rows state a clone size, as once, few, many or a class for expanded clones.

TGTGCCTGGGGAAACCGGGGTAGCACCTACGAGCAGTACTTC,CAWGNRGSTYEQYF,NA,few,TRBV30,TRBJ2-7
TGTGCCAGTAGTCCTTTTCCTCTGCCTAATCAGCCCCAGCATTTT,CASSPFPLPNQPQHF,NA,many,TRBV19,TRBJ1-5
TGTGCCTGGGCAGCAGGGGCTGGGGCCAACGTCCTGACTTTC,CAWAAGAGANVLTF,NA,many,TRBV30,TRBJ2-6
TGTGCCAGCAGCCCCCCTCTTGGCACGGACTATGGCTACACCTTC,CASSPPLGTDYGYTF,NA,NA,TRBV9,TRBJ1-2
TGTGCCAGTAGTATAGCGACAGGGGGCCCATATGTTCAGTACTTC,CASSIATGGPYVQYF,TRBD1,NA,TRBV19,TRBJ2-4
TGTGCCAGCAGTGAAGCGGGAGGGTTCACCGGGGAGCTGTTTTTT,CASSEAGGFTGELFF,TRBD2,many,TRBV2,TRBJ2-2
TGTGCCAGCAGTGACTCGGGACGGCCTAATGAAAAACTGTTTTTT,CASSDSGRPNEKLFF,NA,NA,TRBV6-4,TRBJ1-4
TGTGCCAGCTCCCAATGGGCAGGCGAGCAGTACTTC,CASSQWAGEQYF,NA,many,TRBV6-1,TRBJ2-7
TGTGCCAGCAGCCACTGGGGTAACTATGGCTACACCTTC,CASSHWGNYGYTF,NA,many,TRBV7-9,TRBJ1-2
TGTGCCGGCAGCTTGAGGGGGGGACTAGCGGGAGTTAGAGAGACCCAGTACTTC,CAGSLRGGLAGVRETQYF,TRBD2,many,TRBV11-2,TRBJ2-5
TGCAGTGCTTGGAGGCGGCATTACAATGAGCAGTTCTTC,CSAWRRHYNEQFF,NA,few,TRBV20-1,TRBJ2-1
TGTGCCAGCAGTTCGGAGACAGGGAGGAACGAGCAGTACTTC,CASSSETGRNEQYF,NA,many,TRBV28,TRBJ2-7
TGTGCCAGCAGCTTAGACAGGGAAGCCACTGAAGCTTTCTTT,CASSLDREATEAFF,NA,many,TRBV7-9,TRBJ1-1
TGTGCCAGCAGTTACTCGTACAGGGGTCCCTACGAGCAGTACTTC,CASSYSYRGPYEQYF,TRBD1,many,TRBV6-6,TRBJ2-7
TGTGCCAGCAGCCAAGTTGGGACGTGGTTGCAGTTCTTC,CASSQVGTWLQFF,NA,many,TRBV3-1,TRBJ2-1
TGCAGCGTTGCGGGGTCCGACAGAAACTATGGCTACACCTTC,CSVAGSDRNYGYTF,NA,few,TRBV29-1,TRBJ1-2
TGTGCCAGCAGTTCACTCAGATCAACAGGTACTGAAGCTTTCTTT,CASSSLRSTGTEAFF,NA,many,TRBV6-2/TRBV6-3,TRBJ1-1
TGTGCCAGTAGTATGTCCGGGTTCACTGAAGCTTTCTTT,CASSMSGFTEAFF,NA,NA,TRBV19,TRBJ1-1
TGTGCTAGCAGCTTAAGTCGTAGCGGGAGTACGGGTGCGACCCAGTACTTC,CASSLSRSGSTGATQYF,TRBD2,many,TRBV7-7,TRBJ2-5
TGCAGTGCTAGAGACGGGGGGGTAAGTGGGAATCAGCCCCAGCATTTT,CSARDGGVSGNQPQHF,NA,many,TRBV20-1,TRBJ1-5
TGCAGTGCTAACCGAGAGACCCAGTACTTC,CSANRETQYF,NA,many,TRBV20-1,TRBJ2-5
TGCAGTGCCCTAGCGATAGAAGATACGCAGTATTTT,CSALAIEDTQYF,NA,many,TRBV20-1,TRBJ2-3